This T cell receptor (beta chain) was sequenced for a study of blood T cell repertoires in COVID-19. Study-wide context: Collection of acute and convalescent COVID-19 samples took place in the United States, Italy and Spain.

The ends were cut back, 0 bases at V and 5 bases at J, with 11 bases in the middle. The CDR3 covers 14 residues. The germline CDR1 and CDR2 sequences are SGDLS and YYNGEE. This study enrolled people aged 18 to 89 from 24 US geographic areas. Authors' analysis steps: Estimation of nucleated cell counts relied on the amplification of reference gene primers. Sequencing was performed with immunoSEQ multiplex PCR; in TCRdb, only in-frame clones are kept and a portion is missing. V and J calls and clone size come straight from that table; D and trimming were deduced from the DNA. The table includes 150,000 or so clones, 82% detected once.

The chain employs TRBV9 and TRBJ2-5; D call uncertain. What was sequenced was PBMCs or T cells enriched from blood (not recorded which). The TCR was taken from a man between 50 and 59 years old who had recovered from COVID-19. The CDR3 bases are TGTGCCAGCAGCGTAGTAGACGACTGGGAGACCCAGTACTTC. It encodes CASSVVDDWETQYF.